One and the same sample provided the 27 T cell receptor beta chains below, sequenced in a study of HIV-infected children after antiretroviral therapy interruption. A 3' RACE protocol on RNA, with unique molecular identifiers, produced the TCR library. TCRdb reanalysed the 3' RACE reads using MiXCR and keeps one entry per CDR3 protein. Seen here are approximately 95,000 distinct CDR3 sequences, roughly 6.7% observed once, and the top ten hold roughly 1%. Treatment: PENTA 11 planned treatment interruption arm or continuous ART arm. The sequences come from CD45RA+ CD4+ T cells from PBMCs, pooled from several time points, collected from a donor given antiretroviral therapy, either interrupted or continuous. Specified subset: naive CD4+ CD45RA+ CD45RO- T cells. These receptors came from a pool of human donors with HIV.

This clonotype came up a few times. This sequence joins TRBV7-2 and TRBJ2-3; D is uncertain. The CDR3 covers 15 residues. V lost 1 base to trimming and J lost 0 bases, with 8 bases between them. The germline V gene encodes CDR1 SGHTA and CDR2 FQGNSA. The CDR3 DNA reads TGTGCCAGCAGCTTAGTTGCGGCTAGCACAGATACGCAGTATTTT. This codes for CASSLVAASTDTQYF.

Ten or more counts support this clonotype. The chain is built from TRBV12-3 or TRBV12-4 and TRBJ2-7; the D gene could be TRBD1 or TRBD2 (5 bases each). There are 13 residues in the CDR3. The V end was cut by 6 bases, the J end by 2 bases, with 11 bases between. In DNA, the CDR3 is TGTGCCAGCAGGGGGGTATCTACCTACGAGCAGTACTTC. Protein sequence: CASRGVSTYEQYF.

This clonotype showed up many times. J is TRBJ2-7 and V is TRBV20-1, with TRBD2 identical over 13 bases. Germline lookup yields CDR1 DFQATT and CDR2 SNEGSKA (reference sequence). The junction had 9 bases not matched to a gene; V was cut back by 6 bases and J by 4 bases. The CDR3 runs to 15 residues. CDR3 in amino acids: CSASPGTSGKYEQYF. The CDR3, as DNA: TGCAGTGCCTCACCCGGGACTAGCGGGAAGTACGAGCAGTACTTC.

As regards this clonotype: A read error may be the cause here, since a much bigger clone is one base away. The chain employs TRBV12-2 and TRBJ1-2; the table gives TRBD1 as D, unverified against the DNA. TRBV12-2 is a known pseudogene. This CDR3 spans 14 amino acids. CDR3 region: CASRLGNREQGYNF. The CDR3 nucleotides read TGTGCAAGTCGCTTAGGGAACAGGGAGCAAGGCTACAACTTC.

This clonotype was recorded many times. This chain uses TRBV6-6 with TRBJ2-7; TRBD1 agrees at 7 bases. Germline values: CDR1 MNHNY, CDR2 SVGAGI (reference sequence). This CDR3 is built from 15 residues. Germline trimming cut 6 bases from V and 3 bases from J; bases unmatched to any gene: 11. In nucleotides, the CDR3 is TGTGCCAGCAGCCCCCGGGACAGCTACCTCTACGAGCAGTACTTC. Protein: CASSPRDSYLYEQYF.

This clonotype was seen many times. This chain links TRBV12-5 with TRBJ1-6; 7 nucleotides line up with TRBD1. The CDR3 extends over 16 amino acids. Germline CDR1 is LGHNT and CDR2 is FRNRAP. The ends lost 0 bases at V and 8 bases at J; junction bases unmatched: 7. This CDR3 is CASGLVLGDSHSPLHF. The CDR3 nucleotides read TGTGCTAGTGGTTTGGTACTTGGGGACAGCCATTCACCCCTCCACTTT. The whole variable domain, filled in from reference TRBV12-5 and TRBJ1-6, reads DARVTQTPRHKVTEMGQEVTMRCQPILGHNTVFWYRQTMMQGLELLAYFRNRAPLDDSGMPKDRFSAEMPDATLATLKIQPSEPRDSAVYFCASGLVLGDSHSPLHFGNGTRLTVT.

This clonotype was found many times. CDR3 bases: TGTGCCAGCAGTTCCCCACTAGCGGGGGGACCCTACAATGAGCAGTTCTTC. Protein sequence: CASSSPLAGGPYNEQFF. This chain uses TRBV12-3 or TRBV12-4 with TRBJ2-1; 12 bases fit TRBD2. V shed 4 bases, J shed 2 bases, and the junction held 6 bases outside the gene matches. This CDR3 has 17 amino acids.

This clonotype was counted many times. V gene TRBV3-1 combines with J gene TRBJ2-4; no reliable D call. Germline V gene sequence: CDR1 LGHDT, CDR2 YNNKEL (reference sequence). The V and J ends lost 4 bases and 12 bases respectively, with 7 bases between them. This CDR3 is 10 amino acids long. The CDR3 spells CASSLPSQYF. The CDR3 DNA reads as TGTGCCAGCAGCCTTCCCTCTCAGTACTTC.

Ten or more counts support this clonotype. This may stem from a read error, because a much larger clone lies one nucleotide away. Written as DNA, the CDR3 is TGTGCCAGCAGCTTCAACGTGAACACTGAAGCTTTCTTT. Its translation is CASSFNVNTEAFF. The chain employs TRBV7-2 and TRBJ1-1, with D unclear. The germline gives CDR1 SGHTA, CDR2 FQGNSA. This CDR3 is built from 13 residues. Trimming removed 3 bases at V and 0 bases at J, with 5 bases between. Combining the CDR3 with reference TRBV7-2 and TRBJ1-1 gives the whole variable domain GAGVSQSPSNKVTEKGKDVELRCDPISGHTALYWYRQSLGQGLEFLIYFQGNSAPDKSGLPSDRFSAERTGGSVSTLTIQRTQQEDSAVYLCASSFNVNTEAFFGQGTRLTVV.

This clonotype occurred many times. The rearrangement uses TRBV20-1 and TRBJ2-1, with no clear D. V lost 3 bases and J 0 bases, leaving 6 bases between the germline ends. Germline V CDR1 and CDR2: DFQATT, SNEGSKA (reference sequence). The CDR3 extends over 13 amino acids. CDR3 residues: CSASKSSYNEQFF. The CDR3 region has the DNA TGCAGTGCTAGCAAAAGCTCCTACAATGAGCAGTTCTTC.

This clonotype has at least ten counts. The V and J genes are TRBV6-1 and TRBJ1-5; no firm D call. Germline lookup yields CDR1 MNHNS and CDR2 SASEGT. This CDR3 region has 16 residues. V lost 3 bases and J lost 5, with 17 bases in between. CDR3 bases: TGTGCCAGCAGTGATCGGTCCGCCCCCTCTTATCAGCCCCAGCATTTT. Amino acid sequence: CASSDRSAPSYQPQHF.

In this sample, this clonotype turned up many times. CDR3 sequence reads: CASSYERNTEAFF. CDR3 nucleotides: TGTGCCAGCAGTTACGAGCGGAACACTGAAGCTTTCTTT. The J gene is TRBJ1-1, the V gene TRBV6-5; no firm D call. V was shortened by 2 bases and J by 1 base, with 5 bases between the two germline ends. The CDR3 spans 13 residues. Germline V gives CDR1 MNHEY, CDR2 SVGAGI.

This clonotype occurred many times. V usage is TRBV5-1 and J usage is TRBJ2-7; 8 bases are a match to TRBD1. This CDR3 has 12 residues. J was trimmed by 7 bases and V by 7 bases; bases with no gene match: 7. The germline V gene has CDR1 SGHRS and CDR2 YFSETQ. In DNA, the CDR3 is TGCGCCAGCTTTCAGGGGGCGGAGGAGCAGTACTTC. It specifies CASFQGAEEQYF.

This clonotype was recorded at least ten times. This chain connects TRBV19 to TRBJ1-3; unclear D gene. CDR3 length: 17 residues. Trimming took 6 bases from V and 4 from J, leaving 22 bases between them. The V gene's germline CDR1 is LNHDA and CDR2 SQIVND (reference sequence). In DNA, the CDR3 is TGTGCCAGTAGCCAACCCGCCGGAGTCGCTCTGGGAAACACCATATATTTT. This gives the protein CASSQPAGVALGNTIYF.

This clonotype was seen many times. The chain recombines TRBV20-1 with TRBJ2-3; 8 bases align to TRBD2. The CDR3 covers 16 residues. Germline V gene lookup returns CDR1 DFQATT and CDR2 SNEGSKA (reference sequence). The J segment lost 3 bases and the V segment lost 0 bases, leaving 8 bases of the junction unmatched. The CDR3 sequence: CSARDISRGATDTQYF. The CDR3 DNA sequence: TGCAGTGCTAGAGATATCTCGCGGGGGGCTACAGATACGCAGTATTTT.

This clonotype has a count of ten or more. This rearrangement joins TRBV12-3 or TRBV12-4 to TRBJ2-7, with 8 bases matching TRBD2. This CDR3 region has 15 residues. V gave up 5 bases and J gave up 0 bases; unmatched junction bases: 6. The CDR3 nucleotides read TGTGCCAGCAGTCCCGAGCGGGGGTACTCCTACGAGCAGTACTTC. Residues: CASSPERGYSYEQYF.

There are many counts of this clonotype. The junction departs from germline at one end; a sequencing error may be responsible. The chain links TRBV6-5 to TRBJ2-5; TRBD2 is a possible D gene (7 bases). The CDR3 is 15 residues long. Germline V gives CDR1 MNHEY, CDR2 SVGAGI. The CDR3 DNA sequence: TGTGCCAGCAGTTACATGGGGGGGGGCGAAGAGACCAAGTACTTC. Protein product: CASSYMGGGEETKYF.

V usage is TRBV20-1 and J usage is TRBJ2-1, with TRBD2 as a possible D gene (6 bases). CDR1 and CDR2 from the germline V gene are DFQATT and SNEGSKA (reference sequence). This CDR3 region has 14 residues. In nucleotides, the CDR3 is TGCAGCGCTCCCGAGACTAGCTCCTACAATGAGCAGTTCTTC. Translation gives CSAPETSSYNEQFF.

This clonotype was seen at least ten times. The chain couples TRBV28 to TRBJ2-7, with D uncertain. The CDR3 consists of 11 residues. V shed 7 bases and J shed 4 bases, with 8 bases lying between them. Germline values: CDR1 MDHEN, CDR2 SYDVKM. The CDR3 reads CASTWGYEQYF. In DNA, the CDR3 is TGTGCCAGCACGTGGGGTTACGAGCAGTACTTC.

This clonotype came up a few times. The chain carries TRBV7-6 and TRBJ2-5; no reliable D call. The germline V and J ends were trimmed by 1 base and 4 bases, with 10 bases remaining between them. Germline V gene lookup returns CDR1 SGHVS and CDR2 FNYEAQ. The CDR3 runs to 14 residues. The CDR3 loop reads CASSLGVEGETQYF. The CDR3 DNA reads TGTGCCAGCAGCTTAGGAGTGGAAGGAGAGACCCAGTACTTC.

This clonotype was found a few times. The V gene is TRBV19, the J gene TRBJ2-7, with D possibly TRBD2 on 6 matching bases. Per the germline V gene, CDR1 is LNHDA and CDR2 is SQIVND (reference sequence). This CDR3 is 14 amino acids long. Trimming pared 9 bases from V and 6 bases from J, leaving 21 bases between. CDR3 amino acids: CASRWGVRGVEQYF. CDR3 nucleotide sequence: TGTGCCAGCCGATGGGGGGTGAGGGGAGTCGAGCAGTACTTC.

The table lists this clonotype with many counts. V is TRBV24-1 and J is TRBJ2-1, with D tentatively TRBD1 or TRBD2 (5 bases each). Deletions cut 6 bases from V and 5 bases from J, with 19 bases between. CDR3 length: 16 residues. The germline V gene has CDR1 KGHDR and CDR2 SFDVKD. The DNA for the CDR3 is TGTGCCACCAGTTTGGGGGTTACCCGTTCTAACAATGAGCAGTTCTTC. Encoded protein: CATSLGVTRSNNEQFF.

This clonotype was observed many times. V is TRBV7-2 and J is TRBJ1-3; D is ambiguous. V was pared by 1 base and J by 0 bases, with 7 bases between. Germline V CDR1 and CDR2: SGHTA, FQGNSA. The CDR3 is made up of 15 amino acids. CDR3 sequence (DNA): TGTGCCAGCAGCTTAGGGCCCGCCTCTGGAAACACCATATATTTT. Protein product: CASSLGPASGNTIYF. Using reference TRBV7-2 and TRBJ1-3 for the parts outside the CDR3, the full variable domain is GAGVSQSPSNKVTEKGKDVELRCDPISGHTALYWYRQSLGQGLEFLIYFQGNSAPDKSGLPSDRFSAERTGGSVSTLTIQRTQQEDSAVYLCASSLGPASGNTIYFGEGSWLTVV.

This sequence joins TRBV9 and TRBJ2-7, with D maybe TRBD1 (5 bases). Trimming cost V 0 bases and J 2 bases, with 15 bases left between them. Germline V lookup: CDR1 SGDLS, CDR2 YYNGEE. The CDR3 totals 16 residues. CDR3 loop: CASSVGAGPSTYEQYF. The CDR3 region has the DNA TGTGCCAGCAGCGTAGGGGCAGGGCCCTCCACCTACGAGCAGTACTTC.

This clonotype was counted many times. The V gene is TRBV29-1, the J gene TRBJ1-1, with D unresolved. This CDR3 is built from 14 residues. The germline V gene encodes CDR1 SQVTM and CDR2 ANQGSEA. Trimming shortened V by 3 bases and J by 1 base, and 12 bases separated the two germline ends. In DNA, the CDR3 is TGCAGCGTTGACGGAGGATGGGGGAACACTGAAGCTTTCTTT. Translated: CSVDGGWGNTEAFF.

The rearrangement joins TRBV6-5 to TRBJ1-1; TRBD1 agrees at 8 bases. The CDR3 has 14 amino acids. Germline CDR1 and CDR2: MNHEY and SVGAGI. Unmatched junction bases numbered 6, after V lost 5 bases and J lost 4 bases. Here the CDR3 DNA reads TGTGCCAGCAGTCGGACAGGGCTAGGCACTGAAGCTTTCTTT. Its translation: CASSRTGLGTEAFF.

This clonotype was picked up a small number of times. DNA for the CDR3: TGCGCCAGCGGGAAGGGGTATTCGTCCTACGAGCAGTACTTC. Translated: CASGKGYSSYEQYF. This chain joins TRBV5-1 and TRBJ2-7; TRBD1 is a possible D gene (5 bases). V gave up 7 bases and J gave up 1 base, with 15 bases separating them. The CDR3 has 14 residues. From germline, CDR1 is SGHRS and CDR2 YFSETQ.